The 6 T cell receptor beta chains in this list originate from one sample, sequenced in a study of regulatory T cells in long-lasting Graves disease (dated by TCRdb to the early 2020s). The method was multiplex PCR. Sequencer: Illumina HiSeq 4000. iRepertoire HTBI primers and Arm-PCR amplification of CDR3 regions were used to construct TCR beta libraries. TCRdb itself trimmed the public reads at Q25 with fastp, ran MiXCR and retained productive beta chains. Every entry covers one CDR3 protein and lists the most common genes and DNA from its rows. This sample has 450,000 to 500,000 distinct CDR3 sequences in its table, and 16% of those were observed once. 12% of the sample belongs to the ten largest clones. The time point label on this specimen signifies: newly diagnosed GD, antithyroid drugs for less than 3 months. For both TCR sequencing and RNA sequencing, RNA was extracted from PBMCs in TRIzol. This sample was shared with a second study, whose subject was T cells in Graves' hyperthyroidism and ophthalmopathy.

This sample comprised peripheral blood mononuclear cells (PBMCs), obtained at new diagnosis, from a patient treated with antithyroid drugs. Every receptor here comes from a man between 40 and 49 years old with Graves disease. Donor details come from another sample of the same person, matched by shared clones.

This CDR3 reads CSVEGSETNTIYF. The DNA for the CDR3 is TGCAGCGTTGAAGGCTCGGAAACTAACACCATATATTTT. This rearrangement joins TRBV29-1 to TRBJ1-3, with D unclear. The CDR3 is 13 amino acids. Germline assignment: CDR1 SQVTM and CDR2 ANQGSEA. The ends were cut back, 1 base at V and 7 bases at J, with 11 bases in the middle.

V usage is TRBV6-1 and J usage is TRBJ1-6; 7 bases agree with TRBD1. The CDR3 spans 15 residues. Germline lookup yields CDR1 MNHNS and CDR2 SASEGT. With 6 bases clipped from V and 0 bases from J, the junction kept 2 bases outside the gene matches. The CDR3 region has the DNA TGTGCCAGCAGAGCAGGGGGCTCCTATAATTCACCCCTCCACTTT. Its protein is CASRAGGSYNSPLHF.

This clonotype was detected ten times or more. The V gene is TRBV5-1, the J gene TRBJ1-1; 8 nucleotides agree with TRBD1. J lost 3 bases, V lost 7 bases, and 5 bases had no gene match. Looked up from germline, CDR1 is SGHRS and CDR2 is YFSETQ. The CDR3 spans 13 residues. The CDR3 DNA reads TGCGCCAGCCAACGACAGGGGCACACTGAAGCTTTCTTT. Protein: CASQRQGHTEAFF.

The CDR3 region is CASSLGRVPSSQETQYF. The CDR3 DNA sequence: TGTGCCAGCAGCTTAGGCCGAGTCCCTTCCTCCCAAGAGACCCAGTACTTC. The chain recombines TRBV7-2 with TRBJ2-5; D uncertain. The CDR3 runs 17 residues. In germline, CDR1 is SGHTA, CDR2 FQGNSA. V lost 1 base to trimming and J lost 1 base, with 16 bases between them.

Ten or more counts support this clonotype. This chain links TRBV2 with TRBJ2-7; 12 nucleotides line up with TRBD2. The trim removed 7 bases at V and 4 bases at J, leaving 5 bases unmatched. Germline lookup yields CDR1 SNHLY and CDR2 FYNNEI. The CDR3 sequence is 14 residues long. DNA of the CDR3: TGTGCCAGCAAGACTAGCGGGAGAGGATACGAGCAGTACTTC. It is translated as CASKTSGRGYEQYF. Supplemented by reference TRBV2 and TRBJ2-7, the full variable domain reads EPEVTQTPSHQVTQMGQEVILRCVPISNHLYFYWYRQILGQKVEFLVSFYNNEISEKSEIFDDQFSVERPDGSNFTLKIRSTKLEDSAMYFCASKTSGRGYEQYFGPGTRLTVT.

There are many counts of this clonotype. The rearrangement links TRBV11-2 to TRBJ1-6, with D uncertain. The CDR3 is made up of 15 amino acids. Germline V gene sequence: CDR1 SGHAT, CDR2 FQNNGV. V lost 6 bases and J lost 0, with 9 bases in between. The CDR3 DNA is TGTGCCAGCAGGACCCCAGGCTCCTATAATTCACCCCTCCACTTT. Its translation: CASRTPGSYNSPLHF.